Described below is a single TCR beta chain sequence and its context. Its cognate antigen has yet to be identified. Qualities for individual bases were not recorded, and no much larger clone is one base off. The data were taken from a study of beta chain features in type 1 diabetes (dated by TCRdb to the late 2010s). General notes on the study: Patients and healthy donors did not differ in mean age, gender distribution, total cell number or subset yield. A total of 107,917,701 sorted cells were examined across all samples, and RNA yield correlated strongly with the number of cells per subset. In the study, recently diagnosed type 1 diabetes patients and matched healthy donors were compared on the TCRB repertoires of their sorted circulating CD4+ T cell subsets. Regulatory and stem cell-like memory subsets were obtained from only 8 patients and about eight healthy donors, while naive and central memory subsets were obtained from all 30 or so donors.

The germline V gene (reference sequence) sets CDR1 to SEHNR and CDR2 to FQNEAQ. V and J lose 1 base and 2 bases, and a span of 8 bases separates them. The CDR3, cysteine through phenylalanine, is 14 amino acids long. Just CDR3 DNA is preserved here, 42 bases in frame from base 1. The entire amount of isolated RNA was reverse transcribed using the High Capacity cDNA Reverse Transcription Kit, so the sequenced TCRB transcripts were expressed ones. Deep immunoSEQ sequencing was applied to naive, central memory and regulatory T cell samples, giving an average of about 3.6 million total reads per sample. After sorted cells were lysed in RLT buffer, RNA was extracted with DNase-treated RNeasy Micro or Mini kits, with the choice depending on cell number. Each cell subset was processed on its own to prevent cross-contamination, while patient and healthy donor samples were processed together. TCRB sequences were amplified from cDNA with the immunoSEQ multiplex PCR, producing 87-bp fragments spanning the CDR3 region. The amplicons were sequenced using the Illumina HiSeq platform. Per the source publication's procedure: PCR bias was corrected computationally using synthetic template baselines, and reads within Hamming distance 2 were collapsed, with unmergeable singletons discarded. Reads were aligned to IMGT to assign V, D and J genes, CDR3 length, and insertions or deletions at six rearrangement sites. Clonotype counts were normalized to sorted cell number within each subset before computing true diversity and Gini coefficients with the tcR R package. Repertoire sharing was quantified using the overlap coefficient calculated on TCRB nucleotide sequences. Out-of-frame TCRB sequences from naive cells were analyzed as a proxy for the pre-selection repertoire. TCRdb took this table from immuneACCESS and kept in-frame rearrangements with V and J called. Such tables lack part of the clones; where checked against another copy, unresolved V genes explain under half of the gap, and the rest is unexplained. V, J and clone size are taken as reported in that table, and D and trimming were inferred from the DNA itself. Within this sample are 200,000 to 250,000 clones, with roughly 14% of them counted one time only. Jointly, the top ten make up approximately 0.024% of the sample.

What the research found in general, with its limitations: Naive, central memory and regulatory TCRB repertoires appeared more similar among patients than among healthy donors. Type 1 diabetes patients showed a moderate but significant shortening of TCRB CDR3 length in all four CD4+ subsets. At VDJ recombination sites, type 1 diabetes patients had fewer insertions and more deleted nucleotides, which implies abnormalities in thymic rearrangement. Because cDNA rather than genomic DNA was sequenced, highly expressing activated cells could have been over-represented, although no difference in activation and CD3 levels was found between groups. Only small numbers of individuals were included in the HLA sub-analyses, which left unresolved whether HLA type had any influence on TCRB rearrangement. PCR may preferentially amplify shorter templates, but because patient and control samples were amplified and corrected together, any resulting skew would affect both groups equally.

Each donor gave one peripheral blood draw, averaging roughly 100 mL, which was collected into heparinised tubes. Naive, central memory, regulatory and stem cell-like memory CD4+ T cells were sorted on a BD FACSAria II using a panel including CD45RO, CCR7, CD25, CD127, CD95 and CD27. Every sorted population had a purity above 95%. Right away, PBMCs were isolated by Lymphoprep density gradient centrifugation and were stained directly, with no culture step. To minimize batch effects, samples were stained and sorted in pairs, one healthy donor with one patient per experiment. The chain is made from TRBV7-9 and TRBJ2-5, with a weak D call of TRBD2 (6 bases match). The TCR originated in a middle-aged woman in good health. The sequenced material came from naive CD4+ T cells from blood. Interpreted using the paper, the cell subset or site label stands for: true naive CD4+ T cells. The CDR3 in this case is CASSLDGGQETQYF. The nucleotide sequence is given as TGTGCCAGCAGCTTAGACGGGGGACAAGAGACCCAGTACTTC.